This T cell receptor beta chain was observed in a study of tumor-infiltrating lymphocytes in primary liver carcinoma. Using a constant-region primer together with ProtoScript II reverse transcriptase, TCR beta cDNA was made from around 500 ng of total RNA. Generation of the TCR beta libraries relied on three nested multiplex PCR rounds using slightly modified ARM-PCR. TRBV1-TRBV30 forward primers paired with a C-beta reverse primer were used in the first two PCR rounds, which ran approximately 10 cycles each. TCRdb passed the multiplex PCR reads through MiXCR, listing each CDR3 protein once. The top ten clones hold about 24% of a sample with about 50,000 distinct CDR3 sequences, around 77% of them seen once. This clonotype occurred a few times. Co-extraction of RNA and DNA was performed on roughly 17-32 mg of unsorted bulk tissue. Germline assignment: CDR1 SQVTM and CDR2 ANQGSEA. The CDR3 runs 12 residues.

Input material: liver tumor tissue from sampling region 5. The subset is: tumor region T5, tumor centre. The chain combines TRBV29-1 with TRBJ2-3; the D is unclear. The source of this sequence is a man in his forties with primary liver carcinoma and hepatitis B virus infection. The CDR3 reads CSIVLTTDTQYF. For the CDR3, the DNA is TGCAGTATTGTTCTTACCACAGATACGCAGTATTTT.